These T cell receptor beta chains were read from a single sample in a study of cytotoxic CD8 clonotypes in ibrutinib-treated CLL. This table comes from immunoSEQ multiplex PCR, and its TCRdb copy is limited to in-frame clones, with some not included. The sample gives hundreds of thousands of clones, around 66% of which show up once; just under 6.5% is in the top ten. The specimen was PBMCs, collected after 36 months of ibrutinib treatment. These receptors were obtained from a human donor with chronic lymphocytic leukemia. The CDR3 runs from the conserved cysteine through the conserved F or W. A D gene is named only where the DNA matches it firmly. Clone size is not always given. Where it is, it says once, few, many or a class for expanded clones.

V,D,size,J,CDR3,DNA
TRBV9,-,-,TRBJ2-7,CASSVASGLPYEQYF,TGTGCCAGCAGCGTAGCGTCAGGACTACCCTACGAGCAGTACTTC
TRBV6-1,-,-,TRBJ1-5,CASSGPWQDNNQPQHF,TGTGCCAGCAGTGGTCCCTGGCAGGACAACAATCAGCCCCAGCATTTT
TRBV29-1,-,-,TRBJ2-5,CSVERQETQYF,TGCAGCGTTGAAAGGCAAGAGACCCAGTACTTC
TRBV4-1,TRBD1,-,TRBJ2-7,CASSPRLGQEGYEQYF,TGCGCCAGCAGCCCTCGCTTAGGACAGGAAGGCTACGAGCAGTACTTC
TRBV27,-,-,TRBJ2-7,CASSLLRDSSYEQYF,TGTGCCAGCAGTTTATTAAGGGACTCCTCCTACGAGCAGTACTTC
TRBV9,-,-,TRBJ1-6,CASSVEGGARSSPLHF,TGTGCCAGCAGCGTAGAGGGAGGGGCGCGGAGTTCACCCCTCCACTTT
TRBV27,TRBD1,-,TRBJ1-1,CASSLSGGGRAFF,TGTGCCAGCAGTTTATCAGGGGGCGGTCGAGCTTTCTTT
TRBV6-1,-,-,TRBJ2-7,CASRPKGRGYEQYF,TGTGCCAGCAGGCCCAAAGGGCGGGGCTACGAGCAGTACTTC
TRBV7-6,-,-,TRBJ1-6,CASSLSTNSPLHF,TGTGCCAGCAGCTTATCGACCAATTCACCCCTCCACTTT
TRBV4-1,-,-,TRBJ2-7,CASSQDWGGRAYEQYF,TGCGCCAGCAGCCAAGATTGGGGAGGACGGGCCTACGAGCAGTACTTC
TRBV5-1,TRBD2,few,TRBJ2-3,CASNLAGATTDTQYF,TGCGCCAGCAACCTAGCGGGAGCCACAACAGATACGCAGTATTTT
TRBV6-5,TRBD2,-,TRBJ2-4,CASRKAGLAKNIQYF,TGTGCCAGCAGGAAAGCGGGGCTAGCCAAAAACATTCAGTACTTC
TRBV5-6,-,-,TRBJ2-2,CASTELVKGGTGELFF,TGTGCCAGCACCGAGCTTGTAAAGGGAGGCACCGGGGAGCTGTTTTTT
TRBV9,-,few,TRBJ2-3,CASSPGTPPDTQYF,TGTGCCAGCAGCCCCGGGACTCCACCAGATACGCAGTATTTT
TRBV28,TRBD1,-,TRBJ2-7,CASSFYRGEQYF,TGTGCCAGCAGTTTTTACAGGGGCGAGCAGTACTTC
TRBV15,-,-,TRBJ1-1,CATSRGRGLTNAEAFF,TGTGCCACCAGCAGAGGGAGAGGCCTGACTAACGCTGAAGCTTTCTTT
TRBV13,-,-,TRBJ1-6,CASSSGLGSPLHF,TGTGCCAGCAGCTCCGGACTTGGTTCACCCCTCCACTTT
TRBV28,-,-,TRBJ1-2,CASSSGSGIIYGYTF,TGTGCCAGCAGTTCTGGGTCAGGGATTATCTATGGCTACACCTTC
TRBV18,-,many,TRBJ2-5,CASSPQETQYF,TGTGCCAGCTCACCCCAAGAGACCCAGTACTTC
TRBV28,TRBD2,-,TRBJ2-7,CASIASGDYEQYF,TGTGCCAGCATAGCTAGCGGGGACTACGAGCAGTACTTC
TRBV7-8,TRBD1,-,TRBJ2-5,CASSYHRGGLQETQYF,TGTGCCAGCAGCTACCACAGGGGCGGTCTTCAAGAGACCCAGTACTTC
TRBV6-5,-,-,TRBJ1-2,CASNPRGYGYTF,TGTGCCAGCAACCCCCGGGGGTATGGCTACACCTTC
TRBV6-6,TRBD1,once,TRBJ1-1,CATGQGYTEAFF,TGTGCCACCGGACAGGGTTACACTGAAGCTTTCTTT
TRBV21-1,-,-,TRBJ2-4,CASSAWGQNLKNIQYF,TGTGCCAGCAGCGCGTGGGGACAGAACCTAAAAAACATTCAGTACTTC
TRBV5-4,TRBD1,-,TRBJ2-1,CASSLRTGGYNEQFF,TGTGCCAGCAGCCTGAGGACAGGGGGCTACAATGAGCAGTTCTTC
TRBV4-2,-,-,TRBJ2-1,CASSQDKDGGRLFF,TGTGCCAGCAGCCAAGATAAAGACGGGGGGCGCCTGTTCTTC
TRBV28,TRBD1,-,TRBJ2-5,CASRGGTGGAETQYF,TGTGCCAGCAGGGGGGGGACAGGGGGCGCGGAGACCCAGTACTTC
TRBV9,-,few,TRBJ1-2,CASSPGPNYGYTF,TGTGCCAGCAGCCCGGGCCCTAACTATGGCTACACCTTC
TRBV28,-,-,TRBJ2-3,CASSFGTPVDTQYF,TGTGCCAGCAGTTTTGGGACGCCCGTAGATACGCAGTATTTT
TRBV11-2,-,-,TRBJ2-7,CASSRRGAEQYF,TGTGCCAGCAGCCGGCGGGGTGCCGAGCAGTACTTC
TRBV5-1,TRBD1,-,TRBJ2-7,CASSRTGGEQYF,TGCGCCAGCAGCCGGACAGGCGGCGAGCAGTACTTC
TRBV7-2,TRBD2,-,TRBJ2-7,CASSVFPGLGSYEQYF,TGTGCCAGCAGCGTTTTCCCGGGACTAGGGTCCTACGAGCAGTACTTC
TRBV7-8,TRBD1,-,TRBJ2-7,CASSLGPGTGYYEQYF,TGTGCCAGCAGCTTAGGACCGGGGACAGGGTACTACGAGCAGTACTTC